The following is a TCR beta chain sequence with its context. It has no known antigen specificity. No much larger clonotype is one base removed from it; base qualities were not supplied. This sample is drawn from a study of early T cells in non-severe SARS-CoV-2 infection (dated by TCRdb to the early 2020s). Study-wide context: Because TCR sequencing relied on bulk RNA taken from unsorted whole blood, pairing of alpha and beta chains was not possible. The paper's findings and limits, for the study overall: VDJdb matching was skewed toward anti-spike CD8 responses and likely underestimated virus-specific expansions, missing private and CD4 specificities.

A case-control design nested within a healthcare worker cohort in London, UK, was used, with weekly nasopharyngeal swab PCR tests and blood sampling performed. Between 23 and 31 March 2020, the week of the UK lockdown, healthcare workers were enrolled and then followed up weekly for as long as 16 weeks. Libraries were built with 5' RACE. The run used a NextSeq 500. To correct for sequencing error and PCR bias, the TCR library protocol tagged individual cDNA molecules with unique molecular identifiers. Both TCR alpha and beta chains were sequenced, and tight co-correlation was observed between alpha and beta sequence abundances in each sample. As for how the authors treated the data: V gene, J gene and CDR3 annotation of TCR sequences was performed with Decombinator V4. TCRs were defined as expanded if a significant change between any two time points was detected under a Poisson model with p below 0.0001. TCR abundances were normalised to the total number of TCRs sequenced per sample and were expressed as counts per million. MAIT TCRs were defined by TRAV1-2 paired with TRAJ12, TRAJ20 or TRAJ33, and iNKT TCRs by TRAV10 paired with TRAJ18. VDJdb, accessed on 1 November 2021, was searched for TCRs annotated for CMV, EBV and SARS-CoV-2, and TCRs annotated for more than one antigen were excluded. TCRdb trimmed public reads at Q25 via fastp, called clones via MiXCR and kept in-frame beta chains. Identical CDR3 protein sequences are pooled into one entry, listed with their most common genes and DNA. TCRdb's processing, not the study's, gives the V and J calls here. The sample table records about 35,000 distinct CDR3 sequences; 6.3% of these occur just once. Around 6.1% of the sample belongs to the ten largest clones.

V ends up 5 bases short and J 4 bases short, with an unmatched junction base count of 10. The CDR3 runs 15 amino acids, cysteine and phenylalanine included. Only the CDR3 region is kept as DNA, spanning 45 bases read in frame from base 1. CDR1 GTSNPN and CDR2 SVGIG were looked up in the germline V gene (reference sequence). Specimen: whole blood. Recombination connected TRBV30 to TRBJ1-5, and 8 junction bases match TRBD1. The TCR originated in an adult who was a healthcare worker with PCR-confirmed SARS-CoV-2 infection or an uninfected control (not recorded which). The nucleotides are TGTGCCTGGGGTAGGAGGACAGGGAATAATCAGCCCCAGCATTTT. It is translated as CAWGRRTGNNQPQHF.